The clone carrying this T cell receptor beta chain was counted only a few times. Its antigen is not known. The record originates from a study of CD8+ T cells in alopecia areata. Overall study: Percent of scalp involved defined treated patients' severity scores. The study's findings and limits: Among the top 100, expanded CD8+ clones were significantly decreased by tofacitinib, as was scalp clonality. Compared with normal scalp, lesional scalp had higher clonality and more expanded CD8+ clones.

Extracted RNA was reverse transcribed into cDNA, the sequencing template. The data were produced by immunoSEQ multiplex PCR, yet TCRdb's version contains in-frame clones alone and is incomplete. The table lists about 190,000 clones, 64% of them singletons. Indicated treatment: oral pan-JAK inhibitor, 5-10 mg twice daily. The researchers isolated CD4+ and CD8+ T cells from PBMCs by sorting. This CDR3 region has 15 residues. V dropped 4 bases and J dropped 2; count of bases not matched to a gene: 7. Germline V CDR1 and CDR2: SGHAT, FQNNGV. This chain uses TRBV11-2 with TRBJ2-7; 8 bases line up with TRBD1. The TCR comes from a human donor with alopecia areata. The source material was CD4+ T cells sorted from blood, sampled at approximately week 50, from a patient treated with tofacitinib. CDR3 in DNA: TGTGCCAGCAGCTCCGGACAGGGCTCAACCTACGAGCAGTACTTC. It yields the protein CASSSGQGSTYEQYF.